These T cell receptor beta chains were read from a single sample in a study of cytomegalovirus exposure and HLA in healthy donors. Profiled with immunoSEQ multiplex PCR; TCRdb holds only in-frame clones, not every one. The sample lists around 100,000 clones; 75% to 90% were seen once. Material for sequencing was PBMCs. The origin of the receptors is a man in his forties in good health and CMV-seronegative. CDR3s include the opening cysteine and the closing phenylalanine or tryptophan. A D gene is named only where the DNA matches it firmly. Clone size appears in some rows only: once, few, many, or a class for an expanded clone.

size	V	D	J	CDR3	DNA
-	TRBV5-6	-	TRBJ1-2	CASSLGFGGYTF	TGTGCCAGCAGCCTGGGATTCGGTGGCTACACCTTC
-	TRBV5-4	-	TRBJ2-1	CASSLEGEGYNEQFF	TGTGCCAGCAGCTTGGAGGGAGAAGGCTACAATGAGCAGTTCTTC
-	TRBV27	TRBD2	TRBJ2-1	CASSFSGGAHEQFF	TGTGCCAGCAGTTTTAGCGGGGGGGCCCATGAGCAGTTCTTC
few	TRBV5-1	TRBD2	TRBJ2-3	CASSAKTSGGSTDTQYF	TGCGCCAGCAGCGCGAAAACTAGCGGGGGAAGCACAGATACGCAGTATTTT
-	TRBV6-6	-	TRBJ2-7	CASSGGSYEQYF	TGTGCCAGCAGCGGCGGCAGCTACGAGCAGTACTTC
-	TRBV7-9	TRBD1	TRBJ2-2	CSSSRQTGGTGELFF	TGTTCCAGCAGCCGCCAAACAGGGGGCACCGGGGAGCTGTTTTTT
-	TRBV5-1	TRBD2	TRBJ2-1	CASSLGQRGGSEQFF	TGCGCCAGCAGCTTGGGTCAGCGGGGGGGCTCTGAGCAGTTCTTC
-	TRBV28	-	TRBJ1-3	CASSLRRGVSGNTIYF	TGTGCCAGCAGTTTACGACGAGGAGTCTCTGGAAACACCATATATTTT
-	TRBV27	-	TRBJ1-4	CASSWRVYGPATNEKLFF	TGTGCCAGCAGTTGGAGGGTTTATGGCCCTGCAACTAATGAAAAACTGTTTTTT
-	TRBV19	TRBD1	TRBJ1-6	CATRQGVGVSPLHF	TGTGCCACCCGACAGGGGGTCGGTGTTTCACCCCTCCACTTT
-	TRBV5-4	-	TRBJ2-7	CASSFADSEQYF	TGTGCCAGCAGCTTTGCCGATAGCGAGCAGTACTTC
-	TRBV6-1	-	TRBJ2-5	CASSEQSWQTQYF	TGTGCCAGCAGTGAACAATCCTGGCAGACCCAGTACTTC
-	TRBV5-5	-	TRBJ2-7	CASSWTSAYEQYF	TGTGCCAGCAGCTGGACTTCTGCCTACGAGCAGTACTTC
-	TRBV2	-	TRBJ1-5	CASSGPRGGTYRNQPQHF	TGTGCCAGCAGTGGCCCGAGGGGGGGGACGTACCGCAATCAGCCCCAGCATTTT
-	TRBV6-5	-	TRBJ2-7	CASMKGDSYEQYF	TGTGCCAGCATGAAGGGGGACTCCTACGAGCAGTACTTC
-	TRBV2	TRBD1	TRBJ1-4	CASSIGQGTTNEKLFF	TGTGCCAGCAGCATTGGACAGGGGACAACTAATGAAAAACTGTTTTTT
-	TRBV7-3	-	TRBJ1-1	CASSPGAATEAFF	TGTGCCAGCAGCCCCGGCGCGGCTACCGAAGCTTTCTTT
-	TRBV19	TRBD1	TRBJ2-5	CASTAGQGPQETQYF	TGTGCCAGTACCGCGGGACAGGGGCCGCAAGAGACCCAGTACTTC
-	TRBV4-3	TRBD2	TRBJ2-7	CASSQALAGAPYEQYF	TGCGCCAGCAGCCAAGCCCTAGCGGGGGCCCCCTACGAGCAGTACTTC
-	TRBV29-1	-	TRBJ2-7	CSVDLRTATAYEQYF	TGCAGCGTTGACTTGAGGACAGCGACAGCCTACGAGCAGTACTTC
-	TRBV5-1	-	TRBJ1-1	CASSLSVGGTEAFF	TGCGCCAGCAGCTTGTCGGTGGGAGGCACTGAAGCTTTCTTT
-	TRBV7-9	TRBD1	TRBJ2-7	CASSFRQGAYEQYF	TGTGCCAGCAGCTTTAGGCAGGGGGCATACGAGCAGTACTTC